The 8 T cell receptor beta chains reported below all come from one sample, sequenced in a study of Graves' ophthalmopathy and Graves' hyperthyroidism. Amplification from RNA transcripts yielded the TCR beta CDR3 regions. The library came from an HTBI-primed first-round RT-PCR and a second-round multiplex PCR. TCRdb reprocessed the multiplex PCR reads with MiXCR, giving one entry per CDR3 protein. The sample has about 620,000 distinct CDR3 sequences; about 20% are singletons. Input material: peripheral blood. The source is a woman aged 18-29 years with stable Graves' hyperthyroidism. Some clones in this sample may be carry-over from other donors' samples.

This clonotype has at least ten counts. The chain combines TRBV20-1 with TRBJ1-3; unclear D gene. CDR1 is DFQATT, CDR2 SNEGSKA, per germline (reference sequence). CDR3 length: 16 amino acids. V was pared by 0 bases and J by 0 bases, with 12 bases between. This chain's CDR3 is CSARERELSSGNTIYF. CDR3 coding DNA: TGCAGTGCTAGAGAGAGGGAGCTGAGCTCTGGAAACACCATATATTTT.

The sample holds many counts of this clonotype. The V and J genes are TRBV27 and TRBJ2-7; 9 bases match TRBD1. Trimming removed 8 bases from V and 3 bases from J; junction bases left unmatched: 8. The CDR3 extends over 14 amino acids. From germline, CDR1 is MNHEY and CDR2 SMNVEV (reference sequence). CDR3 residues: CASSGGTGHYEQYF. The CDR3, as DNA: TGTGCCAGCTCTGGGGGGACAGGGCACTACGAGCAGTACTTC.

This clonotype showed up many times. CDR3 DNA sequence: TGTGCCAGCAGTTACTCGGGCGAAAAGCAGGGGGCGGGAGAGACCCAGTACTTC. It is translated as CASSYSGEKQGAGETQYF. The chain recombines TRBV6-5 with TRBJ2-5; 8 bases fit TRBD1. In germline, CDR1 is MNHEY, CDR2 SVGAGI. V lost 0 bases and J lost 4; bases outside the gene matches: 13. CDR3 length equals 18 residues.

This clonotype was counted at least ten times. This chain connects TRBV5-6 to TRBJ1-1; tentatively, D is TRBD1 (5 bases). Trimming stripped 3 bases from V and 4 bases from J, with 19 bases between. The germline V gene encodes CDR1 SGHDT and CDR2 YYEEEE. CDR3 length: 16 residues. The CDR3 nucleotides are TGTGCCAGCAGCTATCGGGGGACTAACTCGCCCACTGAAGCTTTCTTT. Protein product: CASSYRGTNSPTEAFF. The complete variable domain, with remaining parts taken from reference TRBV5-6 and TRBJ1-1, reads DAGVTQSPTHLIKTRGQQVTLRCSPKSGHDTVSWYQQALGQGPQFIFQYYEEEERQRGNFPDRFSGHQFPNYSSELNVNALLLGDSALYLCASSYRGTNSPTEAFFGQGTRLTVV.

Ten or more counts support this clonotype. This chain's CDR3 is CASRKLAGGSGELFF. The CDR3 bases are TGTGCCAGCAGGAAACTAGCGGGAGGGTCCGGGGAGCTGTTTTTT. The J gene is TRBJ2-2, the V gene TRBV27, with 13 bases aligning to TRBD2. The germline CDR1 and CDR2 sequences are MNHEY and SMNVEV (reference sequence). V was clipped by 6 bases and J by 6 bases; unmatched bases: 4. The CDR3 loop spans 15 amino acids.

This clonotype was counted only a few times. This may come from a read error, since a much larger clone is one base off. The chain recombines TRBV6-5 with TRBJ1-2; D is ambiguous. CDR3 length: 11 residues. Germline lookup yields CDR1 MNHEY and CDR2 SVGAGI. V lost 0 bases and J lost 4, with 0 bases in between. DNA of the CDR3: TGTGCCAGCAGTTACTCCTATGGCTACACCTTC. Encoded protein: CASSYSYGYTF.

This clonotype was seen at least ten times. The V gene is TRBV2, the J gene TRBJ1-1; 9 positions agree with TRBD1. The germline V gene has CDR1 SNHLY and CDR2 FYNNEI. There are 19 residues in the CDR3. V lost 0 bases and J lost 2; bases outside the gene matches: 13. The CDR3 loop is CASSEAGTGRMGLNTEAFF. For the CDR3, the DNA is TGTGCCAGCAGTGAAGCGGGGACAGGGAGGATGGGGTTAAACACTGAAGCTTTCTTT.

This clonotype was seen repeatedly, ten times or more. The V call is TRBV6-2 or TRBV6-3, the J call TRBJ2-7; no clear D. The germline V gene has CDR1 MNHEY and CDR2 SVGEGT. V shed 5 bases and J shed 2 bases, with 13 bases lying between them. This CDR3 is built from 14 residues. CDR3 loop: CASSLGLKTYEQYF. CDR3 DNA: TGTGCCAGCAGTCTCGGATTGAAAACCTACGAGCAGTACTTC.